A selection of T cell receptor beta chains follows, all from one sample in a study of blood T cells in healthy people across ages. MiXCR was run by TCRdb on the 5' RACE reads, yielding one entry per CDR3 protein. Of under 2 million distinct CDR3 sequences listed, about 35% are singletons. Source material: blood. These receptors all come from a woman in her twenties or thirties in good health. CDR3s include the opening cysteine and the closing phenylalanine or tryptophan. The D gene is left open where the match is weak. Clone size is given for some rows only: seen once, a few or many times, or a class if the clone is expanded.

V	size	J	D	CDR3	DNA
TRBV20-1	NA	TRBJ2-1	TRBD2	CSAARRGIYNEQFF	TGCAGTGCCGCTAGGCGGGGGATCTACAATGAGCAGTTCTTC
TRBV20-1	few	TRBJ1-1	NA	CSVFRVTEAFF	TGCAGTGTCTTTAGAGTGACTGAAGCTTTCTTT
TRBV7-2	NA	TRBJ1-2	NA	CASSLDTFNYGYTF	TGTGCCAGCAGCTTGGACACCTTTAACTATGGCTACACCTTC
TRBV6-2/TRBV6-3	few	TRBJ2-7	TRBD1	CASSYPGTGNIIEQYF	TGTGCCAGCAGTTACCCAGGGACAGGCAATATCATCGAGCAGTACTTC
TRBV7-3	once	TRBJ1-4	NA	CASSLEGIQNEKLFF	TGTGCCAGCAGCTTAGAGGGGATTCAAAATGAAAAACTGTTTTTT
TRBV6-2/TRBV6-3	NA	TRBJ1-1	NA	CASSHSGYPTEAFF	TGTGCCAGCAGTCATTCAGGGTACCCCACTGAAGCTTTCTTT
TRBV5-1	many	TRBJ1-2	NA	CASSLEGRGGYGYTF	TGCGCCAGCAGCTTGGAGGGCAGAGGAGGCTATGGCTACACCTTC
TRBV6-1	NA	TRBJ2-7	NA	CASSERIGYYEQYF	TGTGCCAGCAGTGAACGAATTGGGTACTACGAGCAGTACTTC
TRBV7-2	NA	TRBJ2-3	TRBD2	CASSHTGLAGYGTDAQYF	TGTGCCAGCAGCCACACGGGACTAGCGGGTTATGGCACAGATGCGCAGTATTTT
TRBV7-9	few	TRBJ2-3	TRBD2	CASSFRTSANTQYF	TGTGCCAGCAGCTTCAGGACTAGCGCGAATACGCAGTATTTT
TRBV10-3	NA	TRBJ1-2	TRBD1	CAINEGQGKGGYTF	TGTGCCATCAATGAGGGACAGGGGAAGGGTGGCTACACCTTC
TRBV5-1	NA	TRBJ2-1	NA	CASSLGREFDEQFF	TGCGCCAGCAGCTTGGGAAGGGAATTCGACGAGCAGTTCTTC
TRBV7-9	NA	TRBJ2-1	NA	CASSLSGFRVEQFF	TGTGCCAGCAGCTTATCGGGCTTCAGGGTCGAGCAGTTCTTC